The clone carrying this T cell receptor beta chain was counted a few times. Its target is unknown. Each TRB amplification used roughly 230-550 ng of genomic DNA from blood. The data are from a study of T and B cells in COVID-19 patients. Study-level background: Blood was sampled from COVID-19 patients who were either actively infected or recovered. Study-wide findings and caveats: Patients with COVID-19 reportedly showed strongly skewed T cell receptor beta variable and joining gene usage.

BIOMED2 TRB-A/B primer pools were used in multiplex TRB PCR. TCRdb used MiXCR to reprocess the multiplex PCR reads, holding one entry per CDR3 protein. Of 15,000 to 20,000 distinct CDR3 sequences in the sample, 30% to 45% are singletons; the top ten hold 16%. This CDR3 is 11 amino acids long. Trimming cost V 6 bases and J 7 bases; bases outside gene matches: 3. Looked up from germline, CDR1 is MNHGY and CDR2 is SVAAGI. Sequencing used blood. The sequence was collected from a human donor with active COVID-19. The chain uses TRBV6-9 and TRBJ2-7; 7 positions agree with TRBD1. The DNA for the CDR3 is TGTGCCAGCAGCGACAGGGCAGAGCAGTACTTC. Residues: CASSDRAEQYF.